A single sample gave rise to the 28 T cell receptor beta chains below, sequenced in a study of T cell repertoires in cytomegalovirus infection. For these receptors, no antigen is known. TCRdb reprocessed the reads via MiXCR and lists one record per CDR3 protein. The sample contains around 540,000 distinct CDR3 sequences, around 30% of which appear only once. Sequencing was performed on cultured PBMCs, taken from culture after CMV antigen stimulation. The source is a human donor in good health (CMV status not recorded). Some clones in this sample may be carry-over from other donors' samples.

With respect to this clonotype: At one end the junction does not follow the germline gene, possibly because of a read error. The chain joins TRBV7-6 to TRBJ2-5; D possibly corresponds to TRBD1 (6 bases). CDR1 is SGHVS, CDR2 FNYEAQ, per germline. This CDR3 region has 16 residues. The CDR3 reads CASSLYVTGHQETQYF. The CDR3 nucleotides are TGTGCCAGCAGCTTATACGTAACGGGACACCAGGAGACCCAGTACTTC.

This clonotype was counted only a few times. The J gene is TRBJ2-2, the V gene TRBV20-1; D gene uncertain. This CDR3 is built from 13 residues. Looked up from germline, CDR1 is DFQATT and CDR2 is SNEGSKA (reference sequence). V lost 2 bases and J lost 6, with 10 bases in between. The CDR3 loop reads CSARPLVPGELFF. Here the CDR3 DNA reads TGCAGTGCTAGACCCCTAGTCCCCGGGGAGCTGTTTTTT.

The genes are TRBV19 and TRBJ2-1; 14 nucleotides line up with TRBD2. This CDR3 comprises 19 residues. V gave up 5 bases and J gave up 5 bases; unmatched junction bases: 14. The germline gives CDR1 LNHDA, CDR2 SQIVND (reference sequence). CDR3 in amino acids: CASSPPGLAGVGPDNEQFF. DNA of the CDR3: TGTGCCAGTAGTCCTCCGGGACTAGCGGGAGTAGGTCCCGACAATGAGCAGTTCTTC.

Only a few counts were recorded for this clonotype. The chain joins TRBV29-1 to TRBJ2-3; D may correspond to TRBD1 or TRBD2 (5 bases each). Germline loops: CDR1 SQVTM, CDR2 ANQGSEA. The V and J ends lost 7 bases and 3 bases respectively, with 17 bases between them. This CDR3 is 14 amino acids long. The CDR3 DNA reads as TGCAGCGCCGATGGGGGAACCAGGACAGATACGCAGTATTTT. It codes for CSADGGTRTDTQYF.

This clonotype was recorded a few times. This chain uses TRBV19 with TRBJ2-5, with D perhaps TRBD1 or TRBD2 (5 bases each). Looked up from germline, CDR1 is LNHDA and CDR2 is SQIVND (reference sequence). The CDR3 spans 14 residues. V lost 5 bases, J lost 1 base, and 11 bases lay in between. Here the CDR3 DNA reads TGTGCCAGTAGTTGGGGGAGCCGCCAAGAGACCCAGTACTTC. Its translation: CASSWGSRQETQYF.

The genes are TRBV11-3 and TRBJ1-1, with D hard to call. The CDR3 is 13 residues long. Trimming left V 3 bases short and J 1 base short, with 6 bases between. From germline, CDR1 is SGHNT and CDR2 YENEEA. CDR3 protein: CASSFRTNTEAFF. The DNA of the CDR3 is TGTGCCAGCAGCTTTCGTACGAACACTGAAGCTTTCTTT.

This chain joins TRBV7-2 and TRBJ1-1; TRBD1 agrees at 8 bases. V lost 5 bases and J lost 3; bases outside the gene matches: 8. CDR3 size: 15 residues. Germline V gene lookup returns CDR1 SGHTA and CDR2 FQGNSA. The CDR3 region is CASSPRLQGDTEAFF. CDR3 sequence (DNA): TGTGCCAGCAGCCCACGCCTACAGGGGGACACTGAAGCTTTCTTT.

This clonotype was counted only a few times. The chain links TRBV5-5 to TRBJ2-7; 10 positions agree with TRBD2. Germline CDR1 reads SGHKS; CDR2 reads YYEKEE (reference sequence). The V and J ends lost 0 bases and 3 bases, in that order; junction bases with no gene match: 3. The CDR3 covers 15 residues. The CDR3 bases are TGTGCCAGCAGCTTGGCTAGCGGGAGCGGCTACGAGCAGTACGTC. Amino acids: CASSLASGSGYEQYV.

In its sample, this clonotype was seen many times. This chain connects TRBV7-9 to TRBJ2-3, with no clear D. Germline V gene lookup returns CDR1 SEHNR and CDR2 FQNEAQ (reference sequence). This CDR3 contains 15 residues. With 1 base removed from V and 6 bases from J, the gap between germline ends came to 14 bases. This CDR3 is CASSLGRRTDDTQYF. CDR3 nucleotides: TGTGCCAGCAGCTTAGGGAGACGGACGGATGATACGCAGTATTTT. Full variable domain (remainder filled in from reference TRBV7-9 and TRBJ2-3): DTGVSQNPRHKITKRGQNVTFRCDPISEHNRLYWYRQTLGQGPEFLTYFQNEAQLEKSRLLSDRFSAERPKGSFSTLEIQRTEQGDSAMYLCASSLGRRTDDTQYFGPGTRLTVL.

This clonotype was seen more than once but under ten times. The chain employs TRBV12-3 or TRBV12-4 and TRBJ2-5; 11 nucleotides agree with TRBD2. The V segment lost 5 bases and the J segment 5 bases; nucleotides outside the gene matches: 10. The CDR3 sequence is 16 residues long. The CDR3 DNA reads TGTGCCAGCAGTCCTGGGGTAGCGGGAGGGCCGGAGACCCAGTACTTC. Its translation is CASSPGVAGGPETQYF.

This clonotype was counted at least ten times. The CDR3: CASSSGQKSSGANVLTF. The CDR3 nucleotides read TGTGCCAGCAGCTCGGGACAGAAGAGCTCTGGGGCCAACGTCCTGACTTTC. This chain joins TRBV5-4 and TRBJ2-6; TRBD1 matches 7 bases. CDR3 length equals 17 residues. Germline trimming cut 3 bases from V and 0 bases from J; bases unmatched to any gene: 6. Germline values: CDR1 SGHNT, CDR2 YYREEE (reference sequence).

CDR3 amino acids: CASTDPNNEQFF. The DNA of the CDR3 is TGTGCCAGCACCGACCCCAACAATGAGCAGTTCTTC. The rearrangement links TRBV6-6 to TRBJ2-1, with D unresolved. V was shortened by 7 bases and J by 5 bases, with 9 bases between the two germline ends. The CDR3 consists of 12 residues. Germline assignment: CDR1 MNHNY and CDR2 SVGAGI (reference sequence).

This clonotype was detected only a few times. The chain links TRBV7-2 to TRBJ2-1; no definite D call. The germline CDR1 and CDR2 sequences are SGHTA and FQGNSA. The CDR3 covers 13 residues. Trimming shortened V by 4 bases and J by 7 bases, and 11 bases separated the two germline ends. CDR3 sequence: CASSSTQRNEQFF. The CDR3 nucleotides read TGTGCCAGCAGCTCCACTCAGCGAAATGAGCAGTTCTTC.

The chain uses TRBV6-6 and TRBJ2-2, with 13 positions matching TRBD2. V shed 6 bases and J 3 bases; nucleotides not matched to a gene: 4. The CDR3 spans 16 residues. Germline V lookup: CDR1 MNHNY, CDR2 SVGAGI (reference sequence). The CDR3 coding sequence is TGTGCCAGCAGGTTACTAGCGGGAGGGGACACCGGGGAGCTGTTTTTT. The encoded protein is CASRLLAGGDTGELFF.

This clonotype was counted a few times. The V gene is TRBV7-2, the J gene TRBJ1-4; D is perhaps TRBD1 (6 bases). The CDR3 runs 13 residues. The germline V and J ends were trimmed by 1 base and 11 bases, with 11 bases remaining between them. Germline assignment: CDR1 SGHTA and CDR2 FQGNSA. CDR3 sequence (DNA): TGTGCCAGCAGCTTAGAGGGACACCTTAAACTGTTTTTT. The encoded protein is CASSLEGHLKLFF.

The V gene is TRBV27, the J gene TRBJ1-1, with 7 bases lining up with TRBD1. CDR3 length equals 15 residues. The V and J ends lost 11 bases and 0 bases, in that order; junction bases with no gene match: 12. Germline V gene sequence: CDR1 MNHEY, CDR2 SMNVEV (reference sequence). CDR3 sequence: CAGTGDRFMNTEAFF. The CDR3 nucleotides read TGTGCCGGGACCGGGGACAGATTCATGAACACTGAAGCTTTCTTT.

The rearrangement joins TRBV6-2 or TRBV6-3 to TRBJ2-7; 9 nucleotides match TRBD1. CDR3 length equals 15 residues. Germline lookup yields CDR1 MNHEY and CDR2 SVGEGT. With 0 bases clipped from V and 7 bases from J, the junction kept 7 bases outside the gene matches. The CDR3, as DNA: TGTGCCAGCAGTTACTCCCGGACAGGGGCCTGGGAGCAGTACTTC. This sequence encodes CASSYSRTGAWEQYF.

The chain uses TRBV7-8 and TRBJ2-1; TRBD2 is a possible D gene (6 bases). With 1 base removed from V and 6 bases from J, the gap between germline ends came to 10 bases. CDR3 size: 14 residues. Germline assignment: CDR1 SGHVS and CDR2 FQNEAQ. Written as DNA, the CDR3 is TGTGCCAGCAGCTTAGGGCTAGCGTTCAATGAGCAGTTCTTC. Protein product: CASSLGLAFNEQFF. The full variable domain, completed using reference TRBV7-8 and TRBJ2-1, is GAGVSQSPRYKVAKRGQDVALRCDPISGHVSLFWYQQALGQGPEFLTYFQNEAQLDKSGLPSDRFFAERPEGSVSTLKIQRTQQEDSAVYLCASSLGLAFNEQFFGPGTRLTVL.

This clonotype was seen a handful of times. J is TRBJ2-2 and V is TRBV7-6; 7 positions match TRBD2. Trimming took 4 bases from V and 9 from J; bases not matched to a gene: 14. The CDR3 is made up of 16 amino acids. CDR1 and CDR2 (germline): SGHVS, FNYEAQ. The chain's CDR3 is CASSSFRGGLFRELFF. The CDR3 DNA follows: TGTGCCAGCAGCTCCTTTCGGGGAGGGCTTTTCAGGGAGCTGTTTTTT.

The rearrangement links TRBV24-1 to TRBJ1-1; D is possibly TRBD1 (5 bases). This CDR3 contains 16 residues. The V end lost 4 bases, the J end lost 10 bases, and 24 bases lay between the germline ends. Germline CDR1 is KGHDR and CDR2 is SFDVKD. CDR3 protein: CATSDRRDGAPVGAFF. The CDR3 coding sequence is TGTGCCACCAGTGACCGTCGGGACGGAGCCCCTGTGGGAGCTTTCTTT.

The chain has TRBV6-2 or TRBV6-3 and TRBJ2-7; D could derive from TRBD1 or TRBD2 (6 bases each). This CDR3 spans 15 amino acids. Deletions cut 6 bases from V and 2 bases from J, with 17 bases between. CDR1 and CDR2 (germline): MNHEY, SVGEGT. CDR3 region: CASRERGDGTYEQYV. CDR3 sequence (DNA): TGTGCCAGCAGAGAAAGGGGGGACGGAACCTACGAGCAGTACGTC.

This clonotype was observed a handful of times. The rearrangement uses TRBV7-6 and TRBJ2-3; 7 bases map to TRBD2. The CDR3 contains 17 residues. Germline CDR1 is SGHVS and CDR2 is FNYEAQ. After removal of 5 bases from V and 0 bases from J, the junction contained 11 bases not matched to a gene. CDR3 loop: CASSLTSRYTSTDTQYF. The CDR3 coding sequence is TGTGCCAGCAGCCTGACTAGCAGATATACTAGCACAGATACGCAGTATTTT.

The chain joins TRBV12-3 or TRBV12-4 to TRBJ2-5; 8 bases agree with TRBD2. This CDR3 spans 16 amino acids. V dropped 6 bases and J dropped 1; count of bases not matched to a gene: 10. In DNA, the CDR3 is TGTGCCAGCAGCTCCGGGACTAGAGGCTTCCAAGAGACCCAGTACTTC. Translating it yields CASSSGTRGFQETQYF.

This rearrangement joins TRBV7-3 to TRBJ2-3; 8 bases line up with TRBD1. From germline, CDR1 is SGHTA and CDR2 FQGTGA. The CDR3 has 14 residues. The V gene end was trimmed by 5 bases and the J gene end by 4 bases; junction bases not matched to a gene: 5. The CDR3, as DNA: TGTGCCAGCAGCCGCGGGACAGGCGCAGATACGCAGTATTTT. Its translation is CASSRGTGADTQYF.

The V gene is TRBV19, the J gene TRBJ1-5; no clear D gene. The V gene's germline CDR1 is LNHDA and CDR2 SQIVND (reference sequence). The CDR3 is made up of 12 amino acids. V shed 7 bases and J shed 5 bases, with 9 bases lying between them. The CDR3 sequence: CASKAVYQPQHF. Written as DNA, the CDR3 is TGTGCCAGTAAGGCAGTTTATCAGCCCCAGCATTTT.

As to this clonotype: Germline and junction disagree at one end, which may indicate a read error. This sequence joins TRBV20-1 and TRBJ2-1; 7 bases fit TRBD2. The CDR3 is made up of 16 amino acids. Germline V gene data show CDR1 as DFQATT and CDR2 as SNEGSKA (reference sequence). The CDR3 sequence is CSASRITAGANNEQCF. The CDR3 DNA follows: TGCAGTGCTAGCCGAATAACGGCGGGAGCTAACAATGAGCAGTGCTTC.

V usage is TRBV24-1 and J usage is TRBJ2-1; D gene unclear. Germline CDR1 and CDR2: KGHDR and SFDVKD. Trimming took 0 bases from V and 5 from J, leaving 4 bases between them. This CDR3 comprises 13 residues. CDR3 amino acids: CATSDLKDNEQFF. The CDR3 DNA is TGTGCCACCAGTGATTTGAAGGACAATGAGCAGTTCTTC.

The table lists this clonotype with a few counts. The CDR3 DNA is TGTGCCAGCAGTCCAACTAGCGGACTAGCCAAAAACATTCAGTACTTC. This translates into CASSPTSGLAKNIQYF. V and J are TRBV12-3 or TRBV12-4 and TRBJ2-4, with TRBD2 matching 8 bases. The CDR3 loop spans 16 amino acids. The V and J ends lost 5 bases and 0 bases, in that order; junction bases with no gene match: 6.